Listed below are T cell receptor beta chains from one sample, sequenced in a study of CD8 T cells in ankylosing spondylitis. TCRdb itself ran the 5' RACE reads through MiXCR, one entry per CDR3 protein. The sample records 250,000 or so distinct CDR3 sequences, about 11% being singletons. The material sequenced was blood, either unsorted or a sorted T cell fraction (not recorded which). These receptors were taken from a male donor with ankylosing spondylitis or in good health (not recorded which). The CDR3 runs from the conserved cysteine through the conserved F or W. D genes are given only for firm matches. Where a row states a size, it is once, few, many or the class of an expanded clone; other rows omit it.

V gene,D gene,J gene,clone size,CDR3 DNA,CDR3 protein
TRBV29-1,.,TRBJ1-1,many,TGCAGCGCCGGAGGGGGGAACACTGAAGCTTTCTTT,CSAGGGNTEAFF
TRBV7-7,.,TRBJ2-5,many,TGTGCCAGCAGCCCGGCGGGACAGACAGAGACCCAGTACTTC,CASSPAGQTETQYF
TRBV10-2,TRBD1,TRBJ1-5,.,TGCGCCAGCAGTGCGTTAGACAGGGCCAATCAGCCCCAGCATTTT,CASSALDRANQPQHF
TRBV6-6,.,TRBJ2-3,.,TGTGCCAGCTCTAGCCCGCCCACAGATACGCAGTATTTT,CASSSPPTDTQYF
TRBV6-5,TRBD2,TRBJ2-7,many,TGTGCCAGCAGTTCCGCGGGGGAGCCTTTCTACGAGCAGTACTTC,CASSSAGEPFYEQYF
TRBV12-3/TRBV12-4,TRBD2,TRBJ2-1,many,TGTGCCAGCAGCCCTAGGGCTAGCGGCCACAATGAGCAGTTCTTC,CASSPRASGHNEQFF
TRBV5-1,TRBD2,TRBJ2-7,many,TGCGCCAGCACCCTAGCGGGGGGTCACGAGCAGTACTTC,CASTLAGGHEQYF
TRBV20-1,TRBD1,TRBJ2-7,few,TGCAGTGCTTTCCGGGACAGGGGAGTCTACGAGCAGTACTTC,CSAFRDRGVYEQYF
TRBV5-1,TRBD1,TRBJ2-7,many,TGCGCCAGCAGCGTACTACAGGGGTCCGGGGAGCAGTACTTC,CASSVLQGSGEQYF
TRBV20-1,TRBD2,TRBJ2-1,many,TGCAGTGCTAGGAGGACTAGGGTTCGCAATGAGCAGTTCTTC,CSARRTRVRNEQFF
TRBV10-3,.,TRBJ2-1,many,TGTGCCATCAGTGAGGGGCTTCTCTCCTACAATGAGCAGTTCTTC,CAISEGLLSYNEQFF
TRBV5-1,.,TRBJ2-1,.,TGCGCCAGCAGCCCCGCCGGCGGGCGGCAGGGACCCAGAGCCTCCTACAATGAGCAGTTCTTC,CASSPAGGRQGPRASYNEQFF
TRBV7-8,.,TRBJ1-3,.,TGTGCCAGCAGCTCGCAAATTGGGCTCATAGGAAACACCATATATTTT,CASSSQIGLIGNTIYF
TRBV20-1,.,TRBJ2-7,.,TGCAGTGCTAGAACGTCACTAATCGACGAGCAGTACTTC,CSARTSLIDEQYF
TRBV5-1,.,TRBJ2-1,many,TGCGCCAGCAGCGCCAGGATAGGCCAACTGGCTGAGCAGTTCTTC,CASSARIGQLAEQFF
TRBV20-1,TRBD1,TRBJ2-1,many,TGCAGTGCTAGTCTTCCACAGGGGGACAATGAGCAGTTCTTC,CSASLPQGDNEQFF
TRBV5-1,.,TRBJ2-1,many,TGCGCCAGCAGCTTCTTAACCGGCAGCTTTTACAATGAGCAGTTCTTC,CASSFLTGSFYNEQFF
TRBV3-1,TRBD2,TRBJ2-7,many,TGTGCCAGCACACCTGTAGCGGGAGAAGTATGGGAGCAGTACTTC,CASTPVAGEVWEQYF
TRBV7-8,TRBD1,TRBJ2-2,many,TGTGCCAGCAGCTCTAGGACAGGGGACACCGGGGAGCTGTTTTTT,CASSSRTGDTGELFF
TRBV12-3/TRBV12-4,TRBD1,TRBJ2-7,many,TGTGCCAGCAGTTATGACAGGGGCGAGCAGTACTTC,CASSYDRGEQYF
TRBV11-1,TRBD2,TRBJ2-1,many,TGTGCCAGCAGCTCCAGGGCAGGGGCAGCGGGGGGCGATGAGCAGTTCTTC,CASSSRAGAAGGDEQFF
TRBV5-1,TRBD1,TRBJ2-7,many,TGCGCCAGCAGCTCCTATCCTCGGGGGACAGGGGTTTACGAGCAGTACTTC,CASSSYPRGTGVYEQYF
TRBV5-1,TRBD1,TRBJ2-1,.,TGCGCCAGCAGCCCACAGGGGGACCTCTACAATGAGCAGTTCTTC,CASSPQGDLYNEQFF
TRBV5-1,.,TRBJ2-3,many,TGCGCCAGCAGCTTTCTAAGTCCTGACACGCAGTATTTT,CASSFLSPDTQYF
TRBV6-1,TRBD2,TRBJ2-3,.,TGTGCCAGCAGGAGGGAGCTAGCGGGGTTTAGCACAGATACGCAGTATTTT,CASRRELAGFSTDTQYF
TRBV5-1,.,TRBJ1-1,many,TGCGCCAGCCGCCAAGGCACTGAAGCTTTCTTT,CASRQGTEAFF
TRBV7-6,.,TRBJ2-3,many,TGTGCCAGCAGCCGCCGGGACTCCTACACAGATACGCAGTATTTT,CASSRRDSYTDTQYF
TRBV12-3/TRBV12-4,.,TRBJ2-5,many,TGTGCCAGCGCTTTCCAAGAGACCCAGTACTTC,CASAFQETQYF
TRBV7-9,TRBD1,TRBJ2-5,.,TGTGCCAGCAGTAACAGGGGTCAGGAGACCCAGTACTTC,CASSNRGQETQYF
TRBV20-1,TRBD2,TRBJ2-3,many,TGCAGTGTGGGGACTAGCGGGAGGACAAGCACAGATACGCAGTATTTT,CSVGTSGRTSTDTQYF
TRBV28,.,TRBJ2-5,once,TGTGCCAGCAGACTCACCAACCAAGAGACCCAGTACTTC,CASRLTNQETQYF
TRBV21-1,.,TRBJ2-5,few,TGTGCCAGCAGCAATCTGCTTGGACTAGCGGGGGGCCGTGTTCTTCTGCCCCGGGTAGAGACCCAGTACTTC,CASSNLLGLAGGRVLLPRVETQYF
TRBV5-1,TRBD1,TRBJ2-3,many,TGCGCCAGCAGCTTGACGGGACAGAGGACAGATACGCAGTATTTT,CASSLTGQRTDTQYF